This entry describes one T cell receptor beta chain. What it recognizes is unknown. The data stem from a study of T cell responses to AZD1222 COVID-19 vaccine. Study-wide results and caveats: Females made up more of the donors, who were largely white British, and clonal diversity may have come out too low. Baseline serostatus was positive in only a handful of AZD1222 recipients.

The repertoire was sequenced with immunoSEQ multiplex PCR; TCRdb's copy has only in-frame clones and lacks some. Here the sample spans approximately 120,000 clones, about 90% being singletons. The source was peripheral blood, collected on day 0 of AZD1222 vaccination. This TCR came from an adult in good health.

Here the CDR3 DNA reads TGTGCCAGCAGTTCACCAGGGGGCTGGTCACCCCTCCACTTT. Its translation: CASSSPGGWSPLHF. The J gene is TRBJ1-6, the V gene TRBV28, with TRBD1 matching over 8 bases. After removal of 4 bases from V and 10 bases from J, the junction contained 6 bases not matched to a gene. Germline V gives CDR1 MDHEN, CDR2 SYDVKM. The CDR3 has 14 residues. Looking up the rest from reference TRBV28 and TRBJ1-6 gives the full variable domain: DVKVTQSSRYLVKRTGEKVFLECVQDMDHENMFWYRQDPGLGLRLIYFSYDVKMKEKGDIPEGYSVSREKKERFSLILESASTNQTSMYLCASSSPGGWSPLHFGNGTRLTVT.